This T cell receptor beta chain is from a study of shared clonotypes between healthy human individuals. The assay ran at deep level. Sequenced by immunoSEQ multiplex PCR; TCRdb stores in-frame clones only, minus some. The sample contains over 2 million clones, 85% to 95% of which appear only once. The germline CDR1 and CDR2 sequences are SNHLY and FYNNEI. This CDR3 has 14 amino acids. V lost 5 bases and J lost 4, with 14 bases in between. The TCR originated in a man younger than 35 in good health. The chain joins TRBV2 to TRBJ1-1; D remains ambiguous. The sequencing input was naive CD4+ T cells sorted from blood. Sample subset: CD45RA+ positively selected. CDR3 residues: CASSSSRLATEAFF. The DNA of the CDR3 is TGTGCCAGCAGTAGCTCGAGGCTGGCCACTGAAGCTTTCTTT.